This T cell receptor beta chain is drawn from a study of cytomegalovirus exposure and HLA in healthy donors. Study-level findings and limits: Later analysis associated a missense DCLRE1C variant with TCR beta V- and J-gene trimming. The study reported that TCR beta sequences accurately predicted HLA-A and HLA-B alleles in most subjects. In an earlier analysis, productive rearrangement rates for most beta V segments clustered near 87% or 30%.

This CDR3 is 14 amino acids long. CDR1 is MNHEY, CDR2 SMNVEV, per germline (reference sequence). The ends were cut back, 3 bases at V and 4 bases at J, with 12 bases in the middle. The PCR employed 60 Vbeta primers together with 13 Jbeta primers. The repertoire was sequenced with immunoSEQ multiplex PCR; TCRdb's copy has only in-frame clones and lacks some. The sample includes tens of thousands of clones, roughly 75% of them seen just once. There are a few counts of this clone. Its antigen is not known. The sequencing input was PBMCs. V usage is TRBV27 and J usage is TRBJ1-1; tentative D call: TRBD1 (6 bases). The receptor comes from a man aged 55 to 70 in good health and CMV-seropositive. The CDR3 DNA sequence: TGTGCCAGCAGTTTGAGGGGGAGAGTCACTGAAGCTTTCTTT. Protein sequence: CASSLRGRVTEAFF.